This T cell receptor (beta chain) stems from a study of CD8 T cells in Susac syndrome. At the level of the study: There were Susac syndrome patients who were therapy-naive at blood draw, others on corticosteroids, and others on intravenous immunoglobulin alone.

V lost 3 bases, J lost 8 bases, and 12 bases stayed unmatched. The CDR3 is 15 residues long. Random hexamers primed reverse transcription of roughly 0.5 to 1 ug RNA. With immunoSEQ multiplex PCR, TCR beta CDR3 was amplified across 54 Vbeta and 13 Jbeta. TCRdb re-called the immunoSEQ multiplex PCR reads through MiXCR, storing one row per CDR3 protein. The sample contains 200,000 to 300,000 distinct CDR3 sequences, 90% to 97% of which appear only once. Each Susac syndrome patient had definite or probable disease by recently defined criteria. Negative magnetic isolation gave CD8+ and CD4+ cells; FACS enriched CD8+ TEMRA.

The V call is TRBV23-1, the J call TRBJ1-2, with 7 bases lining up with TRBD1. TRBV23-1 is filed as an ORF, its function uncertain. The clonotype comes from a human donor with Susac syndrome. Sequencing input: CD4+ T cells from PBMCs. The CDR3 spells CASSHQIWDSRGYTF. CDR3 in DNA: TGCGCCAGCAGTCACCAGATCTGGGACAGTCGAGGCTACACCTTC.